Below are 28 T cell receptor beta chains sequenced from a single sample in a study of blood T cell repertoires in COVID-19. Profiling relied on immunoSEQ multiplex PCR, and the TCRdb table lists in-frame clones only, not all of them. The top ten hold 1.9% of the sample, which has approximately 310,000 clones, 85% seen once. Sample: PBMCs or T cells enriched from blood (not recorded which). The receptor source for this set is a woman aged 25-40 years who had been exposed to COVID-19.

The rearrangement links TRBV5-3 to TRBJ2-2, with 8 bases lining up with TRBD1. TRBV5-3 is an ORF, with its function uncertain. The junction had 19 bases not matched to a gene; V was cut back by 0 bases and J by 3 bases. The length of the CDR3 is 21 residues. The CDR3 DNA sequence: TGTGCCAGAAGCTTGGAGGGGCAGTGGCAGGGGGCAGCCGGTGACACCGGGGAGCTGTTTTTT. This translates into CARSLEGQWQGAAGDTGELFF.

The chain is built from TRBV19 and TRBJ1-1, with TRBD1 identical over 7 bases. CDR1 and CDR2 from the germline V gene are LNHDA and SQIVND (reference sequence). The CDR3 is 14 residues long. V gave up 7 bases and J gave up 1 base; unmatched junction bases: 6. The CDR3 is CASTPTGRNTEAFF. Written as DNA, the CDR3 is TGTGCCAGTACCCCGACAGGGCGGAACACTGAAGCTTTCTTT. Full variable domain (outside the CDR3, taken from reference TRBV19 and TRBJ1-1): DGGITQSPKYLFRKEGQNVTLSCEQNLNHDAMYWYRQDPGQGLRLIYYSQIVNDFQKGDIAEGYSVSREKKESFPLTVTSAQKNPTAFYLCASTPTGRNTEAFFGQGTRLTVV.

The chain links TRBV7-9 to TRBJ2-2; weak D call: TRBD2 (5 bases). V was trimmed by 1 base and J by 1 base, leaving 7 bases between them. The CDR3 totals 15 residues. Germline loops: CDR1 SEHNR, CDR2 FQNEAQ (reference sequence). CDR3 in amino acids: CASSLGAGNTGELFF. CDR3 bases: TGTGCCAGCAGCTTAGGGGCGGGGAACACCGGGGAGCTGTTTTTT. The full variable domain, in which reference TRBV7-9 and TRBJ2-2 provide the parts outside the CDR3, is DTGVSQNPRHKITKRGQNVTFRCDPISEHNRLYWYRQTLGQGPEFLTYFQNEAQLEKSRLLSDRFSAERPKGSFSTLEIQRTEQGDSAMYLCASSLGAGNTGELFFGEGSRLTVL.

The chain is built from TRBV4-3 and TRBJ2-7; 7 nucleotides align to TRBD1. The germline gives CDR1 LGHNA, CDR2 YSLEER. The CDR3 spans 14 residues. Losses at the gene ends were 3 bases for V and 1 base for J; bases not matched to a gene: 3. The DNA of the CDR3 is TGCGCCAGCAGCCAGCGACAGGGATCCTACGAGCAGTACTTC. Translation: CASSQRQGSYEQYF.

This sequence joins TRBV11-3 and TRBJ1-1; a possible D gene is TRBD1 (5 bases). Trimming took off 3 bases at V and 6 bases at J, with 8 bases between the two ends. From germline, CDR1 is SGHNT and CDR2 YENEEA. The CDR3 runs to 12 residues. The CDR3 nucleotides read TGTGCCAGCAGCTTGGGGGAGGCTGAAGCTTTCTTT. This encodes CASSLGEAEAFF. The full variable domain, with the rest looked up from reference TRBV11-3 and TRBJ1-1, is EAGVVQSPRYKIIEKKQPVAFWCNPISGHNTLYWYLQNLGQGPELLIRYENEEAVDDSQLPKDRFSAERLKGVDSTLKIQPAELGDSAVYLCASSLGEAEAFFGQGTRLTVV.

V is TRBV7-9 and J is TRBJ2-7, with TRBD1 identical over 8 bases. The germline V gene encodes CDR1 SEHNR and CDR2 FQNEAQ (reference sequence). V trimming: 4 bases; J trimming: 4 bases; junction bases outside the gene matches: 12. The CDR3 loop spans 16 amino acids. CDR3 DNA sequence: TGTGCCAGCAGCTCCTCAGGGGGCGGGAAGCAATACGAGCAGTACTTC. Translation gives CASSSSGGGKQYEQYF.

J is TRBJ2-7 and V is TRBV6-5; 10 bases are a match to TRBD1. From germline, CDR1 is MNHEY and CDR2 SVGAGI. J gave up 3 bases and V 4 bases, and 6 bases lay outside the gene matches. This CDR3 has 15 amino acids. The CDR3 region has the DNA TGTGCCAGCAGTTTAACGGGACAGGGGCACTACGAGCAGTACTTC. Translation gives CASSLTGQGHYEQYF.

The chain carries TRBV27 and TRBJ2-3; no clear D gene. Germline-derived CDR1 and CDR2 are MNHEY and SMNVEV (reference sequence). This CDR3 is 14 amino acids long. Trimming left V 2 bases short and J 1 base short, with 7 bases between. The chain's CDR3 is CASSLMAGTDTQYF. The CDR3 nucleotides are TGTGCCAGCAGTTTAATGGCAGGCACAGATACGCAGTATTTT.

This sequence joins TRBV29-1 and TRBJ1-1; D perhaps matches TRBD1 (6 bases). Trimming removed 7 bases from V and 4 bases from J, with 16 bases in between. This CDR3 has 13 residues. Per germline, CDR1 SQVTM and CDR2 ANQGSEA. The CDR3 DNA sequence: TGCAGCGCCGCAGGGGTGTCGGGCACTGAAGCTTTCTTT. The encoded protein is CSAAGVSGTEAFF. Supplemented by reference TRBV29-1 and TRBJ1-1, the full variable domain reads SAVISQKPSRDICQRGTSLTIQCQVDSQVTMMFWYRQQPGQSLTLIATANQGSEATYESGFVIDKFPISRPNLTFSTLTVSNMSPEDSSIYLCSAAGVSGTEAFFGQGTRLTVV.

The chain links TRBV10-3 to TRBJ2-3; D call uncertain. Trimming pared 0 bases from V and 4 bases from J, leaving 2 bases between. The CDR3 totals 12 residues. Per the germline V gene, CDR1 is ENHRY and CDR2 is SYGVKD. The CDR3 region has the DNA TGTGCCATCAGTGAGTCCTCAGATACGCAGTATTTT. Translating it yields CAISESSDTQYF.

V gene TRBV5-4 combines with J gene TRBJ2-3, with 14 bases lining up with TRBD2. The V gene end was trimmed by 4 bases and the J gene end by 5 bases; junction bases not matched to a gene: 9. Per germline, CDR1 SGHNT and CDR2 YYREEE (reference sequence). The CDR3 length is 17 residues. The CDR3 loop is CASSLQTSGRGLDTQYF. The CDR3, as DNA: TGTGCCAGCAGCCTACAGACTAGCGGGAGGGGTCTAGATACGCAGTATTTT.

This chain uses TRBV28 with TRBJ2-3; D possibly corresponds to TRBD2 (5 bases). CDR3 length equals 19 residues. Trimming shortened V by 2 bases and J by 5 bases, and 26 bases separated the two germline ends. Germline V gene sequence: CDR1 MDHEN, CDR2 SYDVKM. DNA of the CDR3: TGTGCCAGCAGTTTACCATCCCCCAATCCGGGCCCCAGCGGAGATACGCAGTATTTT. Translating it yields CASSLPSPNPGPSGDTQYF.

J is TRBJ2-7 and V is TRBV5-1, with TRBD1 matching 9 bases. The CDR3 loop spans 11 amino acids. CDR1 is SGHRS, CDR2 YFSETQ, per germline. CDR3 in DNA: TGCGCCAGCAGCGTCGGGACAGGGCCTAGGGTC. Residues: CASSVGTGPRV.

The J gene is TRBJ2-7, the V gene TRBV9, with D perhaps matching TRBD2 (7 bases). In germline, CDR1 is SGDLS, CDR2 YYNGEE. V lost 4 bases and J 5 bases, leaving 25 bases between the germline ends. The CDR3 totals 17 residues. The CDR3, as DNA: TGTGCCAGCAGCATAAATGTTAGGGGGGGCCAACGGGACGAGCAGTACTTC. Translating it yields CASSINVRGGQRDEQYF. The full variable domain, its missing parts supplied by reference TRBV9 and TRBJ2-7, is DSGVTQTPKHLITATGQRVTLRCSPRSGDLSVYWYQQSLDQGLQFLIQYYNGEERAKGNILERFSAQQFPDLHSELNLSSLELGDSALYFCASSINVRGGQRDEQYFGPGTRLTVT.

The V and J genes are TRBV6-4 and TRBJ2-2; 11 bases are a match to TRBD1. J gave up 7 bases and V 6 bases, and 10 bases lay outside the gene matches. In germline, CDR1 is MRHNA, CDR2 SNTAGT. The CDR3 contains 16 residues. The CDR3 region is CASRHGQGAKDGELFF. For the CDR3, the DNA is TGTGCCAGCAGACATGGACAGGGGGCTAAAGACGGGGAGCTGTTTTTT.

The chain joins TRBV30 to TRBJ1-2, with D unclear. The V gene lost 0 bases and the J gene lost 7 bases, with 9 bases spanning the gap. The CDR3 loop spans 12 amino acids. Germline V CDR1 and CDR2: GTSNPN, SVGIG (reference sequence). The CDR3 loop is CAWSVRGTGYTF. The CDR3, as DNA: TGTGCCTGGAGTGTACGGGGTACTGGCTACACCTTC.

Note on this clone: An end of the junction does not agree with germline; a read error may underlie this. V is TRBV5-1 and J is TRBJ1-6, with TRBD1 matching 10 bases. CDR1 and CDR2 from the germline V gene are SGHRS and YFSETQ. This CDR3 region has 16 residues. The CDR3 DNA is TGCGCCAGCAGATTGGACAGGGGGAGTCAAAATTCACCCCTCCACTTT. Translated: CASRLDRGSQNSPLHF.

A single count supports this clone. The J gene is TRBJ2-2, the V gene TRBV9; a weak D match, TRBD1 (5 bases). Germline V CDR1 and CDR2: SGDLS, YYNGEE. V shed 0 bases and J shed 5 bases, with 11 bases lying between them. This CDR3 has 15 residues. The CDR3 nucleotides are TGTGCCAGCAGCGTAGGAGGACAACTAACCGGGGAGCTGTTTTTT. Encoded protein: CASSVGGQLTGELFF.

In its sample, this clone was seen once. This chain links TRBV5-1 with TRBJ2-3; 12 bases match TRBD2. Per the germline V gene, CDR1 is SGHRS and CDR2 is YFSETQ. V gave up 1 base and J gave up 3 bases; unmatched junction bases: 6. The CDR3 spans 17 residues. CDR3 nucleotide sequence: TGCGCCAGCAGCTTGTCGACTAGCGGGAGCGGTACAGATACGCAGTATTTT. Its translation: CASSLSTSGSGTDTQYF.

This chain joins TRBV6-1 and TRBJ2-1, with D perhaps TRBD2 (5 bases). Trimming stripped 2 bases from V and 6 bases from J, with 8 bases between. Per germline, CDR1 MNHNS and CDR2 SASEGT. This CDR3 contains 13 residues. The CDR3 loop reads CASSELLGNEQFF. CDR3 DNA: TGTGCCAGCAGTGAACTACTAGGCAATGAGCAGTTCTTC.

The chain employs TRBV7-9 and TRBJ1-1; no clear D. Germline V lookup: CDR1 SEHNR, CDR2 FQNEAQ (reference sequence). V shed 1 base and J shed 4 bases, with 10 bases lying between them. The CDR3 runs to 14 residues. The CDR3 DNA reads as TGTGCCAGCAGCTTAGAAGCAGGAACCACTGAAGCTTTCTTT. Translation gives CASSLEAGTTEAFF.

The genes are TRBV28 and TRBJ1-3, with D possibly matching TRBD1 (6 bases). The CDR3 consists of 14 residues. Germline CDR1 MDHEN, CDR2 SYDVKM. V was shortened by 3 bases and J by 3 bases, with 9 bases between the two germline ends. CDR3 in amino acids: CASSLMDSGNTIYF. Here the CDR3 DNA reads TGTGCCAGCAGTTTGATGGACAGTGGAAACACCATATATTTT. Together with reference TRBV28 and TRBJ1-3, the CDR3 gives the full variable domain: DVKVTQSSRYLVKRTGEKVFLECVQDMDHENMFWYRQDPGLGLRLIYFSYDVKMKEKGDIPEGYSVSREKKERFSLILESASTNQTSMYLCASSLMDSGNTIYFGEGSWLTVV.

This chain joins TRBV15 and TRBJ1-6, with 9 positions matching TRBD1. Germline-derived CDR1 and CDR2 are LNHNV and YYDKDF (reference sequence). Trimming removed 1 base from V and 10 bases from J; junction bases left unmatched: 2. The CDR3 runs 14 residues. CDR3 nucleotides: TGTGCCACCAGCAGAGGACAGGGGGAGTCACCCCTCCACTTT. Protein sequence: CATSRGQGESPLHF.

The J gene is TRBJ1-5, the V gene TRBV10-3; D is possibly TRBD1 (6 bases). Germline V CDR1 and CDR2: ENHRY, SYGVKD. Trimming took off 0 bases at V and 7 bases at J, with 13 bases between the two ends. The CDR3 is made up of 15 amino acids. In nucleotides, the CDR3 is TGTGCCATCAGTGAGTCACGGGCAGGGGCACAGCCCCAGCATTTT. Protein product: CAISESRAGAQPQHF.

The chain recombines TRBV5-6 with TRBJ1-4; TRBD1 agrees at 8 bases. The V and J ends lost 0 bases and 7 bases, in that order; junction bases with no gene match: 5. This CDR3 comprises 15 residues. Germline-derived CDR1 and CDR2 are SGHDT and YYEEEE. The CDR3 here is CASSLAGQGSEKLFF. The CDR3 coding sequence is TGTGCCAGCAGCTTGGCAGGACAGGGTAGTGAAAAACTGTTTTTT. The whole variable domain, filled in from reference TRBV5-6 and TRBJ1-4, reads DAGVTQSPTHLIKTRGQQVTLRCSPKSGHDTVSWYQQALGQGPQFIFQYYEEEERQRGNFPDRFSGHQFPNYSSELNVNALLLGDSALYLCASSLAGQGSEKLFFGSGTQLSVL.

The J gene is TRBJ1-1, the V gene TRBV19; D remains unclear. Trimming took off 7 bases at V and 1 base at J, with 10 bases between the two ends. Germline V gene data show CDR1 as LNHDA and CDR2 as SQIVND (reference sequence). The length of the CDR3 is 13 residues. CDR3 in amino acids: CASTSERNTEAFF. The CDR3 DNA follows: TGTGCCAGTACTTCTGAGAGGAACACTGAAGCTTTCTTT.

The chain uses TRBV20-1 and TRBJ2-3, with unresolved D. CDR1 is DFQATT, CDR2 SNEGSKA, per germline (reference sequence). The CDR3 spans 11 residues. Trimming left V 6 bases short and J 4 bases short, with 8 bases between. The CDR3 sequence: CSALQPDTQYF. Here the CDR3 DNA reads TGCAGTGCGCTACAGCCAGATACGCAGTATTTT.

CDR3: CASSQDAASYGYTF. Here the CDR3 DNA reads TGCGCCAGCAGCCAAGATGCGGCCTCCTATGGCTACACCTTC. This rearrangement joins TRBV4-3 to TRBJ1-2; no firm D call. The CDR3 has 14 residues. Germline CDR1 and CDR2: LGHNA and YSLEER. Trimming shortened V by 0 bases and J by 4 bases, and 9 bases separated the two germline ends.